This is a list of T cell receptor beta chains from one sample in a study of T cells after yellow fever vaccination. TCRdb re-called the 5' RACE reads with MiXCR, one entry per CDR3 protein. Of some 600,000 distinct CDR3 sequences detected, around a sixth appear once; the ten largest clones hold approximately 15%. Sequences were derived from PBMCs, sampled about 5 days after the first yellow fever vaccination. The receptors here all came from a man aged 18 to 29 who received the YFV17D yellow fever vaccine. The CDR3 runs from the conserved cysteine through the conserved F or W.

v_call,j_call,cdr3_aa
TRBV10-3,TRBJ2-5,CAISDWEEQETQYF
TRBV28,TRBJ1-5,CASRGTGVDQPQHF
TRBV7-9,TRBJ1-5,CASSRGQAGVQPQHF
TRBV7-2,TRBJ1-4,CASSLWGLTGGSEKLFF
TRBV2,TRBJ2-3,CASSEIRGDSAQYF
TRBV5-5,TRBJ2-7,CASSWDRYYYEQYF
TRBV10-2,TRBJ2-7,CASSETGVTYEQYF
TRBV10-3,TRBJ2-1,CAVMTSGGNEQFF
TRBV30,TRBJ2-2,CALTGNTGELFF
TRBV4-1,TRBJ1-2,CASSQGKGRAYGYTF
TRBV6-5,TRBJ2-5,CASSYPGGGRSGRETQYF